This passage covers 10 T cell receptor beta chains from one sample sequenced in a study of blood T cells in healthy people across ages. A J-beta primer mix and a sample-barcoded 5' primer were used in a second PCR of about 6 to 12 cycles. In TCRdb, the 5' RACE reads were re-called with MiXCR into one record per CDR3 protein. The sample has around 820,000 distinct CDR3 sequences, around a quarter seen once. These data were likewise used in another study, on T cells of mothers and their children.

The specimen was blood. The receptors originated from a boy younger than 18 in good health.

Points on this clonotype: This CDR3 fails to terminate in the conserved phenylalanine or tryptophan, so it likely reflects a read error. It is unclear where the CDR3 begins or ends on the DNA, so no DNA is shown, and the CDR3 is as TCRdb lists it. V gene TRBV3-1 combines with J gene TRBJ2-1; the tabulated D call, TRBD2, remains unverified against the DNA. Inclusive of both ends, the CDR3 amounts to 11 amino acids. Germline CDR1 and CDR2: LGHDT and YNNKEL (reference sequence). CDR3 in amino acids: CASSTLAGLCV.

The V and J genes are TRBV12-3 or TRBV12-4 and TRBJ2-5; 7 positions match TRBD2. The J call may be faulty, since TRBJ2-1 better matches the DNA end. CDR3 length: 12 residues. The CDR3 nucleotides read TGTGCCAGCAGTCAGACTAGCTCAGAGCAGTTCTTC. The encoded protein is CASSQTSSEQFF.

This clonotype has just a few counts. The rearrangement joins TRBV4-3 to TRBJ2-7; 7 bases line up with TRBD2. Germline V gene data show CDR1 as LGHNA and CDR2 as YSLEER. The CDR3 has 15 amino acids. The V and J ends lost 0 bases and 5 bases, in that order; junction bases with no gene match: 7. As DNA, the CDR3 is TGCGCCAGCAGCCAAGATCGGGCGGGAGAAGACGAGCAGTACTTC. This gives the protein CASSQDRAGEDEQYF.

This clonotype was found a few times. One end of the junction is discordant with germline, which a read error may explain. This chain joins TRBV12-3 or TRBV12-4 and TRBJ1-1; perhaps TRBD1 as D (6 bases). This CDR3 has 15 residues. In DNA form, the CDR3 reads TGTGCCAGCAGTGGCCCGGACAGCATGAACACTGAAGCTCTCTTT. It is translated as CASSGPDSMNTEALF.

This clonotype occurred a few times. The chain's CDR3 is CASSPSDGGSPLHF. In DNA, the CDR3 is TGTGCCAGCTCACCGTCCGACGGAGGTTCACCCCTCCACTTT. The gene calls are TRBV18 and TRBJ1-6, with unresolved D. The CDR3 covers 14 residues. Trimming took off 3 bases at V and 9 bases at J, with 12 bases between the two ends. Germline CDR1 and CDR2: KGHSH and LQKENI.

This sequence joins TRBV6-5 and TRBJ1-5; 12 nucleotides align to TRBD1. The CDR3 spans 16 residues. CDR1 and CDR2 (germline): MNHEY, SVGAGI. Losses at the gene ends were 4 bases for V and 2 bases for J; bases not matched to a gene: 3. The CDR3 is CASSSGTGGGNQPQHF. The CDR3 region has the DNA TGTGCCAGCAGTTCCGGGACAGGGGGCGGCAATCAGCCCCAGCATTTT.

Remarks on this clonotype: This may be a read error: a much more frequent sequence differs by one nucleotide. V gene TRBV7-2 combines with J gene TRBJ1-1; tentatively, D is TRBD1 (5 bases). CDR1 and CDR2 from the germline V gene are SGHTA and FQGNSA. The germline V and J ends were trimmed by 0 bases and 3 bases, with 11 bases remaining between them. The length of the CDR3 is 15 residues. CDR3 amino acids: CASSLAETDHTEAFF. Written as DNA, the CDR3 is TGTGCCAGCAGCTTAGCAGAGACAGATCACACTGAAGCTTTCTTT.

This clonotype showed up just a few times. V is TRBV7-2 and J is TRBJ2-4, with D tentatively TRBD1 or TRBD2 (5 bases each). V was shortened by 4 bases and J by 3 bases, with 10 bases between the two germline ends. This CDR3 is built from 14 residues. In germline, CDR1 is SGHTA, CDR2 FQGNSA. CDR3 in DNA: TGTGCCAGCAGCTCTCGGGACGGCAAAAACATTCAGTACTTC. Translated, it gives CASSSRDGKNIQYF. The full variable domain, its missing parts supplied by reference TRBV7-2 and TRBJ2-4, is GAGVSQSPSNKVTEKGKDVELRCDPISGHTALYWYRQSLGQGLEFLIYFQGNSAPDKSGLPSDRFSAERTGGSVSTLTIQRTQQEDSAVYLCASSSRDGKNIQYFGAGTRLSVL.

This chain connects TRBV29-1 to TRBJ2-5; unclear D gene. The DNA end is more similar to TRBJ2-1, so the J call may be wrong. This CDR3 has 11 residues. The germline gives CDR1 SQVTM, CDR2 ANQGSEA. CDR3 DNA: TGCAGCGTTGAAGTGAGCAATGAGCAGTTCTTC. Translation gives CSVEVSNEQFF.

Concerning this clonotype itself: The junction departs from germline at one end; a sequencing error may be responsible. The J gene is TRBJ2-5, the V gene TRBV7-9, with 7 bases identical to TRBD1. The length of the CDR3 is 13 residues. Germline assignment: CDR1 SEHNR and CDR2 FQNEAQ (reference sequence). The CDR3 nucleotides are TGTGCCGGCAGCCCAACAGGGGTCGAGACCCAGTACTTC. It specifies CAGSPTGVETQYF.